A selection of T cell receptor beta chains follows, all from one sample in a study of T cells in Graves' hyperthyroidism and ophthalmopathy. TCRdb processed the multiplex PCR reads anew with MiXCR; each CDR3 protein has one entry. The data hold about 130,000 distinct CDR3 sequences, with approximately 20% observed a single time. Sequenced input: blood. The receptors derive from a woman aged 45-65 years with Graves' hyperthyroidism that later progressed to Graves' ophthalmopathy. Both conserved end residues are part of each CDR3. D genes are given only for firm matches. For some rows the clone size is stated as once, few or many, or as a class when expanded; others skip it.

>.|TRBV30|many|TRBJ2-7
CAWNTGSFGNEQYF
TGTGCCTGGAACACCGGGTCCTTCGGGAACGAGCAGTACTTC
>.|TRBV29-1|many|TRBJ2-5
CSALRAFQETQYF
TGCAGCGCTCTCAGGGCCTTTCAAGAGACCCAGTACTTC
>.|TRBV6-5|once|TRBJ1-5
CASSYIGGGGEQPQHF
TGTGCCAGCAGTTACATCGGGGGAGGGGGAGAACAGCCCCAGCATTTT
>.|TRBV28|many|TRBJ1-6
CASSYGGTRDSPLHF
TGTGCCAGCAGTTATGGCGGGACGAGGGATTCACCCCTCCACTTT
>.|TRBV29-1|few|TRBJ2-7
CSVDSGQGYEQYF
TGCAGCGTTGATTCGGGGCAGGGCTACGAGCAGTACTTC
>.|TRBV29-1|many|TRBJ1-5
CSVEVGEGQPQHF
TGCAGCGTTGAGGTAGGGGAGGGTCAGCCCCAGCATTTT
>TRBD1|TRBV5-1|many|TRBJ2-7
CASSDRAISYEQYF
TGCGCCAGCAGCGACAGGGCCATCTCCTACGAGCAGTACTTC
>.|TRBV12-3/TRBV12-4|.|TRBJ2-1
CASHEGNEQFF
TGTGCCAGCCACGAGGGCAATGAGCAGTTCTTC
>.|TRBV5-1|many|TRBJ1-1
CASSSGGGANTEAFF
TGCGCCAGCAGCTCCGGGGGGGGGGCCAACACTGAAGCTTTCTTT
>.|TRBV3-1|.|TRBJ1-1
CASSQQVSGTEAFF
TGTGCCAGCAGCCAACAGGTATCGGGCACTGAAGCTTTCTTT
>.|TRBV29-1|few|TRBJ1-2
CSVEVRHRGYTF
TGCAGCGTTGAAGTACGCCACCGGGGCTACACCTTC
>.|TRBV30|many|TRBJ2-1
CAWSPLGRSAYNEQFF
TGTGCCTGGAGTCCATTAGGGCGCAGTGCCTACAATGAGCAGTTCTTC
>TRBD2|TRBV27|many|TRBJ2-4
CASSVRTSGRTKNIQYF
TGTGCCAGCAGTGTGCGAACTAGCGGGAGGACCAAAAACATTCAGTACTTC
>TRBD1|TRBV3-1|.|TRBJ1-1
CASSQDLRTGEVRTEAFF
TGTGCCAGCAGCCAAGATCTTCGAACAGGGGAAGTTAGGACTGAAGCTTTCTTT
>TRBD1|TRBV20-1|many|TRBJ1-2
CSAHMGQGLGYTF
TGCAGTGCCCACATGGGACAGGGATTAGGCTACACCTTC
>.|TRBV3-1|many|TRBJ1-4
CASSHRGSNEKLFF
TGTGCCAGCAGCCATCGGGGTTCTAATGAAAAACTGTTTTTT
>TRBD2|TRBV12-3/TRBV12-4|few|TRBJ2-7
CASSIHPGLAFPYEQYF
TGTGCCAGCAGTATACATCCGGGACTAGCGTTCCCCTACGAGCAGTACTTC
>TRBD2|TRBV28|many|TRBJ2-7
CASSPGLAGSDEQYF
TGTGCCAGCAGTCCAGGACTAGCGGGTTCGGACGAGCAGTACTTC
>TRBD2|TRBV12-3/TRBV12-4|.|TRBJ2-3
CASSFKGGGAGTQYF
TGTGCCAGCAGTTTCAAGGGCGGGGGGGCCGGTACGCAGTATTTT
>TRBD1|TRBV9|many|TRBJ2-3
CASSGRGQTTDTQYF
TGTGCCAGCAGCGGCAGGGGACAGACCACAGATACGCAGTATTTT